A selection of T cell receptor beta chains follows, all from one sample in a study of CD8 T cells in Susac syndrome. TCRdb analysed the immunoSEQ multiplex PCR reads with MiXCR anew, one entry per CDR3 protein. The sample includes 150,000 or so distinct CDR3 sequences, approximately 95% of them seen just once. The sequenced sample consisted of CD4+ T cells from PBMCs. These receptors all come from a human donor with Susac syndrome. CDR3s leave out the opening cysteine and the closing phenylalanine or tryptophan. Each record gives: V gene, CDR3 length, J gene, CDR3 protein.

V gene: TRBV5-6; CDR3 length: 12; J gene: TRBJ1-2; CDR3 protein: ASSAGQGLYGYT
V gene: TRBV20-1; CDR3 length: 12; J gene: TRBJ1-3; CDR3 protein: SARIQGAGNTIY
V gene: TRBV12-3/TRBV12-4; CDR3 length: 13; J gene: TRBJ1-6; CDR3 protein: ASRPGTGQNSPLH
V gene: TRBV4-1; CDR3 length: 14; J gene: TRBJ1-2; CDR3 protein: ASSQGTDRVNYGYT
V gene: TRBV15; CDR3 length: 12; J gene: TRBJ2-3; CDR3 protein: ATSGGRNTDTQY
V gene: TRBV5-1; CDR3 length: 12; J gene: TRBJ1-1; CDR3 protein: ASSLDRGSTEAF
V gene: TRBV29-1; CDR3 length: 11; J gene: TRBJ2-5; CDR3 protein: SVNRGLFETQY
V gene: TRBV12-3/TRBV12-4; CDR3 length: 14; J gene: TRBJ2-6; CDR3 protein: ASSQYRSAGANVLT
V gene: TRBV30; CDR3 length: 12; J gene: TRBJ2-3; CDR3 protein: AWSTGLASDTQY
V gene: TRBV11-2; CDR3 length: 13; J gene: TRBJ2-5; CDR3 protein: ASSPFYMHQETQY
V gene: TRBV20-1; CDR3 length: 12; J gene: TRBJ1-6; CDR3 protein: SASLGSDNSPLH
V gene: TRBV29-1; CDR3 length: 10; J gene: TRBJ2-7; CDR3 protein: SVSAQGYEQY
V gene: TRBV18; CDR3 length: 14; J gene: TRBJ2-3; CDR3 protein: ASSPDGITMSDTQY
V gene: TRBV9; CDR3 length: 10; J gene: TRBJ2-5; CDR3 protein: ASSLRRGERY
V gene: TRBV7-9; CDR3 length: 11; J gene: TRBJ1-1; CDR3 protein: ASGDKGNTEAF
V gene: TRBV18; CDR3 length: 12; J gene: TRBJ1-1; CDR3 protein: ARPPRQGNTEAF
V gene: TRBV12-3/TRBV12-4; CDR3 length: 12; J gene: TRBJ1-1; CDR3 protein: ASSRRSMNTEAF
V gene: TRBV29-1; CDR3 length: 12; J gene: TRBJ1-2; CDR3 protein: SVVHDRGGYGYT
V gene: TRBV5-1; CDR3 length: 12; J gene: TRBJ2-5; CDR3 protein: ASSLYGVSETQY
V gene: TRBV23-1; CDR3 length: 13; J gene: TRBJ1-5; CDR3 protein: ASSQFLRQRSPQH
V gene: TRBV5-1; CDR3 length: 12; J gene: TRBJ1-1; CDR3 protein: ASSWGRRGTEAF
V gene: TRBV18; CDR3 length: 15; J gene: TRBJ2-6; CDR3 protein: ASSPIGGNSGANVLT
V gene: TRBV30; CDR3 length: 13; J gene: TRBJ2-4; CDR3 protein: AWSSRPGAPGIQY
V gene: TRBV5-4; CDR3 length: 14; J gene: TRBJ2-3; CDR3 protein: ASSPGLAGPTDTQY
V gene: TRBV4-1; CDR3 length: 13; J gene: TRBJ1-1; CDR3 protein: ASSQEILAGTEAF
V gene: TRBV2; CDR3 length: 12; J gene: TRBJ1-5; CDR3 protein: ASNAGPSNQPQH
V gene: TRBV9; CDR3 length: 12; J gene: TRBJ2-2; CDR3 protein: ASSLTKAAGELF
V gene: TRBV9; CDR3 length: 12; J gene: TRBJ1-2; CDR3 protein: ASSVGGQNYGYT
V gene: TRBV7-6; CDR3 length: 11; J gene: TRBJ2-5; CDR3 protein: ASSLSRFQTQY
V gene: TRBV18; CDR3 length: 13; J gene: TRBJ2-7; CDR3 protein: ASSLWGTESYEQY
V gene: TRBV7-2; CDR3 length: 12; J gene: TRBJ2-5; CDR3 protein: ASSPRRLSETQY
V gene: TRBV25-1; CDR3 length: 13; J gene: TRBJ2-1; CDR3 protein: ASSVGQDRINEQF
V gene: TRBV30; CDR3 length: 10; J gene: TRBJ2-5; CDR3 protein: AWTSNSETQY
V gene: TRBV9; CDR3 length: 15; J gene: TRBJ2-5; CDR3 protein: ASSGFPGGPTVGTQY
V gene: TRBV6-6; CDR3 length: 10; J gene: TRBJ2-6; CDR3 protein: ASKTLENVLT
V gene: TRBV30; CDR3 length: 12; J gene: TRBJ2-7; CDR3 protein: AWRRFLTGYEQY
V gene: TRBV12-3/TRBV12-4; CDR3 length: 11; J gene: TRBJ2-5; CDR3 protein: ASSYGGGETQY
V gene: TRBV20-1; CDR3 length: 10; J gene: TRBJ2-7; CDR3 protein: SARDYRDEQY
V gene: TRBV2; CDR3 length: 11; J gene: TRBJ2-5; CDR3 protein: ASSPRQGETQY
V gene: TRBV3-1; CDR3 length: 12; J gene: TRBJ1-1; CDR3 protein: ASSGPGALTEAF
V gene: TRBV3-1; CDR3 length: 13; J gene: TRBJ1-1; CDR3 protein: ASSPSQGANTEAF
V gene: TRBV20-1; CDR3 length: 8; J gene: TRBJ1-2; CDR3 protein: SARTGLYT
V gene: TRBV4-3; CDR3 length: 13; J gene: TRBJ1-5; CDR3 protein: ASSQDRGHGEAQH
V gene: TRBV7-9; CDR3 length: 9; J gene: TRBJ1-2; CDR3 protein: ASSQDRAHT
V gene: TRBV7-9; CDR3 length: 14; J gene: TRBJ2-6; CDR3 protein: ASSLALGSGANVLT
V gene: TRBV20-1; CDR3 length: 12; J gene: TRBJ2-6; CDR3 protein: SARARLGANVLT
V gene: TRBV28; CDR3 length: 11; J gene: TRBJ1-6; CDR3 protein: ASNLPRNSPLH
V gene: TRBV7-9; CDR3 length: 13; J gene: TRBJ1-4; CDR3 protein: ASSLAGQVNEKLF
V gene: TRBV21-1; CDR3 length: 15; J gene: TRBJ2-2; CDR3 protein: ASSTNTGTGNTGELF
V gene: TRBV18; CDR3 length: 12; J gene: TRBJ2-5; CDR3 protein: ASSPPSRSETQY
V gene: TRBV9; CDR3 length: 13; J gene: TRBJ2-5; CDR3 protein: ASSVATTPGETQY
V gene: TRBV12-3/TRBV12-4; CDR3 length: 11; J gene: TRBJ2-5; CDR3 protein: ASSPIQTETQY